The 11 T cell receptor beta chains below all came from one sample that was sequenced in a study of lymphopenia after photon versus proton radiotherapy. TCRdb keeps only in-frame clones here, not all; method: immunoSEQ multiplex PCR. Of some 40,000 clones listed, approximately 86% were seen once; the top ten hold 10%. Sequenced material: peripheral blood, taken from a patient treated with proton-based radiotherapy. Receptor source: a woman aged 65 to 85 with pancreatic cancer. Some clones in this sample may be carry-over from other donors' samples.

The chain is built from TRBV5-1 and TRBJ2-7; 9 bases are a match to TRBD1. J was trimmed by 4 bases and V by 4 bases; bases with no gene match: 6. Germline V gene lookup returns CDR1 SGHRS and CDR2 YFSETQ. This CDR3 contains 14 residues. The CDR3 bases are TGCGCCAGCAGCACCGGGACAGGGAATTACGAGCAGTACTTC. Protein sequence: CASSTGTGNYEQYF.

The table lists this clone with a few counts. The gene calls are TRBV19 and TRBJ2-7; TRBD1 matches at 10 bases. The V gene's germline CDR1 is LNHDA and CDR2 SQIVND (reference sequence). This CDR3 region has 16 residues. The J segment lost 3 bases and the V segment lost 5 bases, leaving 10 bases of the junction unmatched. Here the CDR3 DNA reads TGTGCCAGTAGTTCCACAGGGGACAGGGGACTCTACGAGCAGTACTTC. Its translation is CASSSTGDRGLYEQYF. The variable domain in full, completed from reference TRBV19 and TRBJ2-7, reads DGGITQSPKYLFRKEGQNVTLSCEQNLNHDAMYWYRQDPGQGLRLIYYSQIVNDFQKGDIAEGYSVSREKKESFPLTVTSAQKNPTAFYLCASSSTGDRGLYEQYFGPGTRLTVT.

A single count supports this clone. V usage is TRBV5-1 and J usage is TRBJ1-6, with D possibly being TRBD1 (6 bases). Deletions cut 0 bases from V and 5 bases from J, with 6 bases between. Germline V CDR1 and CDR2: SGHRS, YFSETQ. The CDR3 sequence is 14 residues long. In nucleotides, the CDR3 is TGCGCCAGCAGCTTGGGACAGGATAATTCACCCCTCCACTTT. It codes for CASSLGQDNSPLHF.

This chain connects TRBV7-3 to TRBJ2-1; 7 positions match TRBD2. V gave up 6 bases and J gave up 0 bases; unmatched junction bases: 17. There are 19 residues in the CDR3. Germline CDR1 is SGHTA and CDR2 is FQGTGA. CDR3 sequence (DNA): TGTGCCAGCAGTCTAAAAGGGACTACCCCGTCCGGCTCCTACAATGAGCAGTTCTTC. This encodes CASSLKGTTPSGSYNEQFF. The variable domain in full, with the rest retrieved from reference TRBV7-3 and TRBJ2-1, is GAGVSQTPSNKVTEKGKYVELRCDPISGHTALYWYRQSLGQGPEFLIYFQGTGAADDSGLPNDRFFAVRPEGSVSTLKIQRTERGDSAVYLCASSLKGTTPSGSYNEQFFGPGTRLTVL.

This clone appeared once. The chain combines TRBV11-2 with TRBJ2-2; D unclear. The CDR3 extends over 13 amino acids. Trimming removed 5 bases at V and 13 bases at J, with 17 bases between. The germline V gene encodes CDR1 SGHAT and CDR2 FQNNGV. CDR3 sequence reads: CASSPLSSAGLFF. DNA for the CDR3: TGTGCCAGCAGCCCCCTCAGCTCCGCCGGGCTGTTTTTT.

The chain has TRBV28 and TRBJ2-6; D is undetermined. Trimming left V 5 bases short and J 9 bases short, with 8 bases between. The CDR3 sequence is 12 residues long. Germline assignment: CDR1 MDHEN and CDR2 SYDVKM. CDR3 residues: CASSDRVNVLTF. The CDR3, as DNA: TGTGCCAGCAGTGATAGAGTCAACGTCCTGACTTTC.

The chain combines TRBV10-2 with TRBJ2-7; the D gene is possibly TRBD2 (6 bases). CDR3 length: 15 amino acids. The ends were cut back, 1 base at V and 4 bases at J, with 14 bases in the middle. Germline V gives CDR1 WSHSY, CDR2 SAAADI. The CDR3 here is CASSEYQTSGYEQYF. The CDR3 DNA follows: TGCGCCAGCAGTGAGTATCAGACTAGTGGATACGAGCAGTACTTC.

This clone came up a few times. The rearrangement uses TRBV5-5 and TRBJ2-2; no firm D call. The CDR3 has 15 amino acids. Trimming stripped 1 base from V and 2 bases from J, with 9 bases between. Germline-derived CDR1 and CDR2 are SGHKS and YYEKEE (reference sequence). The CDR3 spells CASSLLGPNTGELFF. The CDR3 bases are TGTGCCAGCAGCTTGCTAGGACCTAACACCGGGGAGCTGTTTTTT.

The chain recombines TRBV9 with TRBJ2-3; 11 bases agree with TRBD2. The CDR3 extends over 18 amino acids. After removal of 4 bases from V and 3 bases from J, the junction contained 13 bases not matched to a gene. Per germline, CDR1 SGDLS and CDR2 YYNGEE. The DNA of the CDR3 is TGTGCCAGCAGCCCCCTGTCCGCGCTAGCGGGAGGTACAGATACGCAGTATTTT. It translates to CASSPLSALAGGTDTQYF.

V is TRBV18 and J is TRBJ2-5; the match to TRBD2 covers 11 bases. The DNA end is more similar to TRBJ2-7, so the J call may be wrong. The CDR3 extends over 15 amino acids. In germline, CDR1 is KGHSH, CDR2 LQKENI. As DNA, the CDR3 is TGTGCCAGCTCACTCGGGACTAGCGGAACCTACGAGCAGTACTTC. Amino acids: CASSLGTSGTYEQYF.

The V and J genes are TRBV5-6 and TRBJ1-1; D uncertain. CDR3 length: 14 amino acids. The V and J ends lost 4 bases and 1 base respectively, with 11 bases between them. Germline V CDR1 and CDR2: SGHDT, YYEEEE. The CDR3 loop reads CASSRRWTNTEAFF. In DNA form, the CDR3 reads TGTGCCAGCAGCCGACGTTGGACGAACACTGAAGCTTTCTTT.